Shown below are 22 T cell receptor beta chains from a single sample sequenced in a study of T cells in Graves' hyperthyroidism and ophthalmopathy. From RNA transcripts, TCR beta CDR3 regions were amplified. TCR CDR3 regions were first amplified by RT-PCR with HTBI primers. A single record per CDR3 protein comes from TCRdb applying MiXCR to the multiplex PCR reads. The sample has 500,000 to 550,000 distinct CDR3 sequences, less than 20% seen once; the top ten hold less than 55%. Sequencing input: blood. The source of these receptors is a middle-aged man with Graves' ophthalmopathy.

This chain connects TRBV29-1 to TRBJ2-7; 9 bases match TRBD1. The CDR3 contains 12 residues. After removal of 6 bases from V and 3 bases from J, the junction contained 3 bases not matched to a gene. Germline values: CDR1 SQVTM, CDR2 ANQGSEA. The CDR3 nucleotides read TGCAGCGTGGGACAGGGTGACTACGAGCAGTACTTC. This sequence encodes CSVGQGDYEQYF.

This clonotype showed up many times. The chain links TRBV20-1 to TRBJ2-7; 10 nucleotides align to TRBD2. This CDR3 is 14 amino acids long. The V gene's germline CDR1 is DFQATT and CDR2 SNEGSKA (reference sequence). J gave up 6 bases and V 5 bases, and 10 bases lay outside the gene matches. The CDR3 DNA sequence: TGCAGTGCTCCTGATAGCGGGAGGTTCGGCGAGCAGTACTTC. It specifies CSAPDSGRFGEQYF.

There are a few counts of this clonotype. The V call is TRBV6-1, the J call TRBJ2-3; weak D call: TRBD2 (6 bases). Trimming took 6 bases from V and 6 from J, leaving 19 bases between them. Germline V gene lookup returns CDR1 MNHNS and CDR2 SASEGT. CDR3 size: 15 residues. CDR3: CASSPTLARGDTQYF. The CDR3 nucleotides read TGTGCCAGCAGCCCTACACTGGCCCGGGGGGATACGCAGTATTTT.

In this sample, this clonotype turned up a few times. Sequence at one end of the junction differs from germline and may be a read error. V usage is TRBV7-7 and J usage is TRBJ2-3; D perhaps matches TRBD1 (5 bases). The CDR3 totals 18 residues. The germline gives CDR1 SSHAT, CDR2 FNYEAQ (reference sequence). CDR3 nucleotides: TGTGCTAGCAGCCTCTCAATAGGGGCCCGGACCGGCACAGATACGCAGTATTTT. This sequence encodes CASSLSIGARTGTDTQYF. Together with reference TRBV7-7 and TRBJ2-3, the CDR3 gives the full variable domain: GAGVSQSPRYKVTKRGQDVTLRCDPISSHATLYWYQQALGQGPEFLTYFNYEAQPDKSGLPSDRFSAERPEGSISTLTIQRTEQRDSAMYRCASSLSIGARTGTDTQYFGPGTRLTVL.

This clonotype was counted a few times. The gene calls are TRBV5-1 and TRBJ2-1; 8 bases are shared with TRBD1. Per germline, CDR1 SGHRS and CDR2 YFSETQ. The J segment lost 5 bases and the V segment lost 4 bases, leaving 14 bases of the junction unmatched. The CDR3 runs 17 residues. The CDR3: CASSPGQGGSYDNEQFF. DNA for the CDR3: TGCGCCAGCAGCCCCGGACAGGGAGGTAGCTACGACAATGAGCAGTTCTTC.

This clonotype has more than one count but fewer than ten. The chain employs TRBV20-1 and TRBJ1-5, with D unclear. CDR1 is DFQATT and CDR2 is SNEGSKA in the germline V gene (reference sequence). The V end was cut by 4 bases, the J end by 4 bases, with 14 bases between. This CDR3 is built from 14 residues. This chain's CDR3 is CSAKQPTGNQPQHF. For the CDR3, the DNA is TGCAGTGCTAAACAGCCAACGGGGAATCAGCCCCAGCATTTT.

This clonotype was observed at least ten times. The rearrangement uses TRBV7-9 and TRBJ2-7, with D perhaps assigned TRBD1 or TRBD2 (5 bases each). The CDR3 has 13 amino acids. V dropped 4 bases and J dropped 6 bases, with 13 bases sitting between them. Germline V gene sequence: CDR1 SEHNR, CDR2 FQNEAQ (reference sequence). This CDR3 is CASSSSGQSEQYF. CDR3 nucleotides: TGTGCCAGCAGCTCCTCGGGGCAGTCCGAGCAGTACTTC.

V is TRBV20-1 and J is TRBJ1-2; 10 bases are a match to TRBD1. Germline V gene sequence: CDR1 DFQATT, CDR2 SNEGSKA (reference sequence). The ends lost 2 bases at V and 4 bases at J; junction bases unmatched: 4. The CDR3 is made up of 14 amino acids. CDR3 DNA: TGCAGTGCTAGATCCGGGACAGGGGTCTATGGCTACACCTTC. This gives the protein CSARSGTGVYGYTF.

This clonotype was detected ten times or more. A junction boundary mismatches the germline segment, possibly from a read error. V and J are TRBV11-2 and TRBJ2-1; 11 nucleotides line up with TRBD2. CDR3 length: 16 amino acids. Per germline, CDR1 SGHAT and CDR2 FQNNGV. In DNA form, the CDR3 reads TGTGCTAGCAGCACAGGGGGACTAGCGGATTACAATGAGCAGTTCTTC. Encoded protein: CASSTGGLADYNEQFF.

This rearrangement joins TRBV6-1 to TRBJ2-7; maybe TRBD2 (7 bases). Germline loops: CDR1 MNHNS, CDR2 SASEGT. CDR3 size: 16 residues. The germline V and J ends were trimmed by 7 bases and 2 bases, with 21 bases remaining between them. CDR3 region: CASMVRGGGLTYEQYF. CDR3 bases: TGTGCCAGCATGGTAAGGGGCGGGGGCCTTACCTACGAGCAGTACTTC.

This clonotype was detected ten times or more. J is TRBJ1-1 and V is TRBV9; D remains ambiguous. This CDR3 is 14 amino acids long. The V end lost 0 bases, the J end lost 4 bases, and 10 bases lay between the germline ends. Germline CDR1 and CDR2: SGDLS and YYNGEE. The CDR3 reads CASSVGIPSTEAFF. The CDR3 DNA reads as TGTGCCAGCAGCGTAGGTATACCTAGCACTGAAGCTTTCTTT.

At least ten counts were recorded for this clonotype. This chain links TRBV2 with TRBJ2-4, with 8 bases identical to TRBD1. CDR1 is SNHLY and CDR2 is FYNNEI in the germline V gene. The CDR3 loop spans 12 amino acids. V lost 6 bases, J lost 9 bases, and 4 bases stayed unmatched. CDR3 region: CASRDRGSIQYF. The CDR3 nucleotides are TGTGCCAGCAGAGACAGGGGAAGCATTCAGTACTTC.

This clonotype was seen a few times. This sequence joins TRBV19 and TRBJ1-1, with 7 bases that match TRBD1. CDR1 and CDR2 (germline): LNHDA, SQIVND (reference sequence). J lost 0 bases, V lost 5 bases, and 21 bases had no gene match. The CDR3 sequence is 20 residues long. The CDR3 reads CASSPGQLAWGSAMNTEAFF. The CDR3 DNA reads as TGTGCCAGTAGTCCGGGACAGTTGGCCTGGGGTTCGGCGATGAACACTGAAGCTTTCTTT.

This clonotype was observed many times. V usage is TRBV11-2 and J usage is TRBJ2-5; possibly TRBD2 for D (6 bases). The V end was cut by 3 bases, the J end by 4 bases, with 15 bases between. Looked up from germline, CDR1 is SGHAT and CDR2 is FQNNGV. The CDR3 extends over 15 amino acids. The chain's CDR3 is CASSFPTARGETQYF. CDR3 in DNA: TGTGCCAGCAGCTTTCCGACAGCGCGGGGAGAGACCCAGTACTTC.

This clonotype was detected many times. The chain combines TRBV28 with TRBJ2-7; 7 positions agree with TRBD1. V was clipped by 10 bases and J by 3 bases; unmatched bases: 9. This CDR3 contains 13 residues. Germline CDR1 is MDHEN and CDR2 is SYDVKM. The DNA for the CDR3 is TGTGCCACCGCTAACAGGGGCGACTACGAGCAGTACTTC. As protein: CATANRGDYEQYF.

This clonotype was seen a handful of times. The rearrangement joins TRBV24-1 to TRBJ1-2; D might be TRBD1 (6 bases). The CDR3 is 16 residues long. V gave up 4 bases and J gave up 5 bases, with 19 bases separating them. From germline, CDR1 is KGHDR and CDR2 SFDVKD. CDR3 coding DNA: TGTGCCACCAGTGAGGGGGCTAATGGCAGAATATATGGCTACACCTTC. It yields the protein CATSEGANGRIYGYTF.

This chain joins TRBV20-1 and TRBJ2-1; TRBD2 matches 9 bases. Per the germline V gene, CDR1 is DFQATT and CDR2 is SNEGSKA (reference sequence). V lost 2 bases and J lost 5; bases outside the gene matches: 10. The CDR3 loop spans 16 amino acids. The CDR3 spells CSARRGSSGTHNEQFF. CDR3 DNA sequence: TGCAGTGCTAGAAGGGGGTCTAGCGGGACCCACAATGAGCAGTTCTTC.

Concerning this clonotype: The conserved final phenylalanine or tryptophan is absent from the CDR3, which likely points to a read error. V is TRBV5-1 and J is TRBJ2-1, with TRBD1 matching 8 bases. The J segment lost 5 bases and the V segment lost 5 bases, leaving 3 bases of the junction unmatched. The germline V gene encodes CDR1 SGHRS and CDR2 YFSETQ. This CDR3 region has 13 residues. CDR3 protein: CASRGTGDNEQFS. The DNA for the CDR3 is TGCGCCAGCAGAGGGACAGGAGACAATGAGCAGTTCTCC.

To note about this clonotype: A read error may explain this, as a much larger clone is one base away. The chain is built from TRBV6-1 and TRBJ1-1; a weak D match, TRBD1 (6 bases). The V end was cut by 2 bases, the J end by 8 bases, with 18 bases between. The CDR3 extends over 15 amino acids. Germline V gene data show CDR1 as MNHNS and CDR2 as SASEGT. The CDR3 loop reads CASSEWGHTALEAFF. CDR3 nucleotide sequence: TGTGCCAGCAGTGAATGGGGACATACCGCTCTCGAAGCTTTCTTT.

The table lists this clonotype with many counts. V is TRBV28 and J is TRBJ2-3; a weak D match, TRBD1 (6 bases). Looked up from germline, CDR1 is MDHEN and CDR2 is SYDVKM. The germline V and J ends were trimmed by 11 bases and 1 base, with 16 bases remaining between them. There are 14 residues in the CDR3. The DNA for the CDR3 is TGTGCCTCGGTAGGGGGTTCCCGCACAGATACGCAGTATTTT. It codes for CASVGGSRTDTQYF. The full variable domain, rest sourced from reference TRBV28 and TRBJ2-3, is DVKVTQSSRYLVKRTGEKVFLECVQDMDHENMFWYRQDPGLGLRLIYFSYDVKMKEKGDIPEGYSVSREKKERFSLILESASTNQTSMYLCASVGGSRTDTQYFGPGTRLTVL.

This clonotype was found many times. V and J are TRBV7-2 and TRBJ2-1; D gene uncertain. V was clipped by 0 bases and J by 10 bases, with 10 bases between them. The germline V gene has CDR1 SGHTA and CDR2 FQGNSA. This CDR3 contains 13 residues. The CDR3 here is CASSLALSREQFF. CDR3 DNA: TGTGCCAGCAGCTTAGCCCTCAGCAGAGAGCAGTTCTTC.

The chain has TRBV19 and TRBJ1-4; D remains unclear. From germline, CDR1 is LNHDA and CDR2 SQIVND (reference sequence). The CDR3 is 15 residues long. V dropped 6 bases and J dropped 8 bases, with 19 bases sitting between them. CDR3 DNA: TGTGCCAGTAGGACGTTTACAACCACCAGAGAAAAACTGTTTTTT. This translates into CASRTFTTTREKLFF. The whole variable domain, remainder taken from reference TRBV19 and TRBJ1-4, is DGGITQSPKYLFRKEGQNVTLSCEQNLNHDAMYWYRQDPGQGLRLIYYSQIVNDFQKGDIAEGYSVSREKKESFPLTVTSAQKNPTAFYLCASRTFTTTREKLFFGSGTQLSVL.